Given below is one TCR beta chain in context. Antigen: not known. V was cut by 1 base and J by 5 bases, with 8 bases left in between. CDR1 and CDR2 (germline): LNHNV, YYDKDF (reference sequence). This CDR3 region has 13 residues. Assay used: immunoSEQ multiplex PCR; TCRdb lists only in-frame clones, some missing. The sample lists 100,000 or so clones; less than 90% were seen once. This sample was included in a study of T cell responses to AZD1222 COVID-19 vaccine. General study points: Within unmutated variant regions lay the reported targets of nearly half of spike-specific TCRs. Every sample of the repertoires postdated the peak T cell response. Just a handful of AZD1222 recipients tested seropositive at baseline.

V is TRBV15 and J is TRBJ1-2; a weak D match, TRBD1 (6 bases). This receptor was identified in an adult in good health. The specimen was peripheral blood, collected on day 0 of AZD1222 vaccination. Here the CDR3 reads CATSRGQDYGYTF. The CDR3 region has the DNA TGTGCCACCAGCAGAGGACAGGATTATGGCTACACCTTC.